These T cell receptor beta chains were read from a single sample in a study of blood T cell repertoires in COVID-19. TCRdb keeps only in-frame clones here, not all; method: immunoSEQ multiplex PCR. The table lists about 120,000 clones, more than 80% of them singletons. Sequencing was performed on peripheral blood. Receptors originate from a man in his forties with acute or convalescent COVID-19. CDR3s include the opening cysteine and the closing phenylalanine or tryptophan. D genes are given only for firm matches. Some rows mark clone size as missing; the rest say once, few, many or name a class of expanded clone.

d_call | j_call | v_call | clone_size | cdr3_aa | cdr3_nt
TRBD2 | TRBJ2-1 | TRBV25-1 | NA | CASSDPSGTSGGREQFF | TGTGCCAGCAGTGACCCCAGCGGGACTAGCGGTGGTAGGGAGCAGTTCTTC
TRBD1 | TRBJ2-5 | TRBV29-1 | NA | CSAGGQQETQYF | TGCAGCGCTGGGGGACAGCAAGAGACCCAGTACTTC
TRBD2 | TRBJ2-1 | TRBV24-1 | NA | CATSGRNPSGERLNEQFF | TGTGCCACCAGTGGAAGAAATCCTAGCGGGGAGAGGCTAAATGAGCAGTTCTTC
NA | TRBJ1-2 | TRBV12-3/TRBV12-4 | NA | CASSLRQNYGYTF | TGTGCCAGCAGTTTAAGACAGAACTATGGCTACACCTTC
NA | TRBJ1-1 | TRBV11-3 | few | CASSLDSRGPAFF | TGTGCCAGCAGCTTAGACTCCAGGGGCCCCGCTTTCTTT
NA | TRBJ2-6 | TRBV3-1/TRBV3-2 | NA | CASSQAVSSGANVLTF | TGTGCCAGCAGCCAAGCCGTATCCTCTGGGGCCAACGTCCTGACTTTC
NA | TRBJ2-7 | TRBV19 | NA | CASFGSPSYEQYF | TGTGCCAGTTTTGGTAGCCCCAGCTACGAGCAGTACTTC
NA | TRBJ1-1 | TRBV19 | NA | CASSIDNKNTEAFF | TGTGCCAGTAGTATAGATAACAAGAACACTGAAGCTTTCTTT
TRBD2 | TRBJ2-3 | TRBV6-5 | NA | CASSYRGLAGGDTQYF | TGTGCCAGCAGTTACCGGGGACTAGCTGGAGGGGATACGCAGTATTTT
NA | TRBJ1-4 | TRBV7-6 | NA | CASSLEAAGGEKLFF | TGTGCCAGCAGCTTAGAGGCAGCTGGAGGTGAAAAACTGTTTTTT
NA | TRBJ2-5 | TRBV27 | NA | CASSSRTAVGTQYF | TGTGCCAGCAGTTCGCGGACAGCCGTGGGGACCCAGTACTTC
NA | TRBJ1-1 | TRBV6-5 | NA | CASRTVNTEAFF | TGTGCCAGCAGAACGGTGAACACTGAAGCTTTCTTT
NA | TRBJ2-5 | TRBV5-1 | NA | CASSLAQQNQETQYF | TGCGCCAGCAGCTTGGCCCAACAGAACCAAGAGACCCAGTACTTC
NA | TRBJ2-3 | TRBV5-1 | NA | CASSFDRFDTDTQYF | TGCGCCAGCAGTTTTGACAGGTTTGACACAGATACGCAGTATTTT
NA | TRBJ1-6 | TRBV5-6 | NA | CASSPFREGSPLHF | TGTGCCAGCAGCCCCTTCAGGGAGGGCTCACCCCTCCACTTT
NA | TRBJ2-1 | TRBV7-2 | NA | CASSFRPRGDEQFF | TGTGCCAGCAGCTTCCGGCCCAGGGGTGATGAGCAGTTCTTC
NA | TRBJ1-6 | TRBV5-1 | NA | CASSLAGRSPLHF | TGCGCCAGCAGCTTGGCTGGCAGATCACCCCTCCACTTT
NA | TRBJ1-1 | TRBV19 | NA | CASSPDSWTEAFF | TGTGCCAGTAGTCCGGACAGTTGGACTGAAGCTTTCTTT
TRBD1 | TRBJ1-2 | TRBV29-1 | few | CSVLGQGIRRNGYTF | TGCAGCGTTCTAGGACAGGGGATTCGTCGGAATGGCTACACCTTC
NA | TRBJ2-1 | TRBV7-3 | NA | CASTLFYPSYNEQFF | TGTGCCAGCACCTTATTCTACCCCTCCTACAATGAGCAGTTCTTC
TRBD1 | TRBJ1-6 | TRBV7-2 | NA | CASSLHGQENSPLHF | TGTGCCAGCAGCCTCCACGGACAGGAGAATTCACCCCTCCACTTT
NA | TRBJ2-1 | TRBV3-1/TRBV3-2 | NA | CASSQGGSWVNNEQFF | TGTGCCAGCAGCCAAGGAGGTAGCTGGGTGAACAATGAGCAGTTCTTC
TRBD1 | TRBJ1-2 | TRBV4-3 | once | CASSRGLRQGATFFYGYTF | TGCGCCAGCAGCCGGGGGCTCCGACAGGGGGCCACTTTTTTCTATGGCTACACCTTC
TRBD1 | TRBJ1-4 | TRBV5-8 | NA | CASPQGAANEKLFF | TGTGCCAGCCCACAGGGGGCGGCTAATGAAAAACTGTTTTTT
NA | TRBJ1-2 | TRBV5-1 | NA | CASSPGLKGGYTF | TGCGCCAGCAGCCCGGGACTAAAGGGTGGCTACACCTTC
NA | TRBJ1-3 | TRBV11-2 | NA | CASSVSSGNTIYF | TGTGCCAGCAGCGTCAGCTCTGGAAACACCATATATTTT
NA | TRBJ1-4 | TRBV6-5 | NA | CASIPFGATNEKLFF | TGTGCCAGCATTCCCTTCGGAGCAACTAATGAAAAACTGTTTTTT
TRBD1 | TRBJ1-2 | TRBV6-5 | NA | CASSYGTGGVYGYTF | TGTGCCAGCAGTTACGGGACAGGGGGCGTCTATGGCTACACCTTC
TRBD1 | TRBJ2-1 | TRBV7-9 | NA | CASSFPGQVVNEQFF | TGTGCCAGCAGCTTTCCGGGACAGGTTGTGAATGAGCAGTTCTTC
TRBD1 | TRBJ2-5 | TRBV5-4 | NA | CASSSKRDSFQETQYF | TGTGCCAGCAGCTCAAAAAGGGACAGTTTCCAAGAGACCCAGTACTTC
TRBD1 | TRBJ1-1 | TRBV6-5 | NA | CASSTGNEGAAEAFF | TGTGCCAGCAGTACAGGGAACGAGGGGGCGGCTGAAGCTTTCTTT
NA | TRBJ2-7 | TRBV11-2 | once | CASSLDSSYEQYF | TGTGCCAGCAGCTTGGACAGCTCCTACGAGCAGTACTTC
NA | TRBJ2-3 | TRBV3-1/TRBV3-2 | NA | CASSEDGVGTDTQYF | TGTGCCAGCAGCGAAGACGGGGTGGGCACAGATACGCAGTATTTT
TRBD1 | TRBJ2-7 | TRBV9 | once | CASSPSGGPSSYEQYF | TGTGCCAGCAGCCCCTCAGGGGGCCCTAGCTCCTACGAGCAGTACTTC
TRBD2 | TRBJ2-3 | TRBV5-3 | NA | CARSPTSGISTDTQYF | TGTGCCAGAAGCCCGACTAGCGGGATTAGCACAGATACGCAGTATTTT
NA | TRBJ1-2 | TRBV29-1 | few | CSVKAGVNYGYTF | TGCAGCGTAAAGGCAGGGGTTAACTATGGCTACACCTTC
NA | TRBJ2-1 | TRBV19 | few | CASSRRQTTYNEQFF | TGTGCCAGTAGTAGGCGCCAGACTACCTACAATGAGCAGTTCTTC
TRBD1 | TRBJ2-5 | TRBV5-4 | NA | CASKDRGNQETQYF | TGTGCCAGTAAGGACAGGGGAAATCAAGAGACCCAGTACTTC
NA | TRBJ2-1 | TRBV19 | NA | CASSRGLWSYNEQFF | TGTGCCAGTAGCCGGGGACTGTGGTCCTACAATGAGCAGTTCTTC
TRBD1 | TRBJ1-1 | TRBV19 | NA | CASMNRGPMNTEAFF | TGTGCCAGTATGAACAGGGGACCTATGAACACTGAAGCTTTCTTT